Detailed here is one T cell receptor (beta chain). The antigen remains unidentified. Libraries were prepared by immunoSEQ multiplex PCR; TCRdb keeps only in-frame clonotypes and omits some of them. The top ten clones hold about 1.6% of a sample with a few million clones, approximately 92% of them seen once. These data are taken from a study of shared clonotypes between healthy human individuals. Whole-study results and caveats: In a handful of donors, around 5.5% of naive CD4 clonotypes appeared in common.

From germline, CDR1 is LNHNV and CDR2 YYDKDF (reference sequence). The CDR3 extends over 16 amino acids. The germline V and J ends were trimmed by 1 base and 2 bases, with 11 bases remaining between them. Naive CD8 cells, CD45RO-negative and positively selected for CCR7, excluded terminally differentiated effector memory CD45RA+ cells. This receptor was obtained from a man aged 18 to 29 in good health. Some clones in this sample may be carry-over from other donors' samples. The J gene is TRBJ1-4, the V gene TRBV15; no clear D gene. The sequenced sample was naive CD8+ T cells from PBMCs. The DNA for the CDR3 is TGTGCCACCAGCAGAGTCCGCCTCGGGACTAATGAAAAACTGTTTTTT. Translation gives CATSRVRLGTNEKLFF. Based on the CDR3 plus reference TRBV15 and TRBJ1-4, the full variable domain is DAMVIQNPRYQVTQFGKPVTLSCSQTLNHNVMYWYQQKSSQAPKLLFHYYDKDFNNEADTPDNFQSRRPNTSFCFLDIRSPGLGDTAMYLCATSRVRLGTNEKLFFGSGTQLSVL.